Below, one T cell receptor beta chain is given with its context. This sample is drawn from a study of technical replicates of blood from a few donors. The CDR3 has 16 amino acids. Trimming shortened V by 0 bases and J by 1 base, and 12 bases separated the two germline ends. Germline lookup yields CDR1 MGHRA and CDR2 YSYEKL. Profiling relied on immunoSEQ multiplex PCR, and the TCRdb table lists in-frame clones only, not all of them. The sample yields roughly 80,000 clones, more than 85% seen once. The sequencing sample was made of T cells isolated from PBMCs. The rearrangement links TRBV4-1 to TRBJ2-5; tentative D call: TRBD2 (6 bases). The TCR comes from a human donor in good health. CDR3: CASSQEDYDRQETQYF. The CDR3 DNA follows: TGCGCCAGCAGCCAAGAGGACTATGACCGCCAAGAGACCCAGTACTTC.